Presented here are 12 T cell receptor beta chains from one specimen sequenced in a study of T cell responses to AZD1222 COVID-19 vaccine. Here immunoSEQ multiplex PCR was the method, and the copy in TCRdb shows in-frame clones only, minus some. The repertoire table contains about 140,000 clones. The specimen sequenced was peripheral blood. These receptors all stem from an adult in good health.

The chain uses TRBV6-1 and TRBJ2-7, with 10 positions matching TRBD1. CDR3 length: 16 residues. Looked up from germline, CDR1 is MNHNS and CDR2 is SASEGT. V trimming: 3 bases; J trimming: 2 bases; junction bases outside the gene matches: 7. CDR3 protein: CASSERGGTGAYEQYF. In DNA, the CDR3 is TGTGCCAGCAGTGAGAGGGGTGGGACAGGGGCCTACGAGCAGTACTTC.

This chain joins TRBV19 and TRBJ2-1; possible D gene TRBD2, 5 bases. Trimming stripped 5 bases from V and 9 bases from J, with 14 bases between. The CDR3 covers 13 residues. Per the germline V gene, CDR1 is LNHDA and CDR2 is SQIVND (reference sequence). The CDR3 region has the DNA TGTGCCAGTAGTGCCGCTAGCTACGGTGAGCAGTTCTTC. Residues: CASSAASYGEQFF.

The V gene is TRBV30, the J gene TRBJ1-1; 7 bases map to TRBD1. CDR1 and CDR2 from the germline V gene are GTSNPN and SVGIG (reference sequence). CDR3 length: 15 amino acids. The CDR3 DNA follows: TGTGCGTCGACCGGGACAGAAACCTCGAACACTGAAGCTTTCTTT. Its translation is CASTGTETSNTEAFF.

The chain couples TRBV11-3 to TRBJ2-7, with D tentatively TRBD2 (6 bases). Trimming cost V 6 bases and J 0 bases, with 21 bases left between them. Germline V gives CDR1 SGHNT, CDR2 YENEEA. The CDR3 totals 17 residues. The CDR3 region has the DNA TGTGCCAGCAGATTAAACGGGAGAAGGGGCAACTCCTACGAGCAGTACTTC. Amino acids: CASRLNGRRGNSYEQYF.

The CDR3 protein is CASSGRIDLGSTDTQYF. The CDR3 DNA reads TGTGCCAGCAGCGGAAGGATCGACTTAGGGAGCACAGATACGCAGTATTTT. The V call is TRBV7-9, the J call TRBJ2-3, with D hard to call. Germline loops: CDR1 SEHNR, CDR2 FQNEAQ (reference sequence). Trimming stripped 5 bases from V and 0 bases from J, with 18 bases between. The CDR3 has 17 amino acids. The full variable domain, its missing parts supplied by reference TRBV7-9 and TRBJ2-3, is DTGVSQNPRHKITKRGQNVTFRCDPISEHNRLYWYRQTLGQGPEFLTYFQNEAQLEKSRLLSDRFSAERPKGSFSTLEIQRTEQGDSAMYLCASSGRIDLGSTDTQYFGPGTRLTVL.

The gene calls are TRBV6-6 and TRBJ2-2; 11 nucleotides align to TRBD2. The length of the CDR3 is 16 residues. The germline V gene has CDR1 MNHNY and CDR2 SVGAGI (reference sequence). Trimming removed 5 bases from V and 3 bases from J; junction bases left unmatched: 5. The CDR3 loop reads CASSRLAGRYTGELFF. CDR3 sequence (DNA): TGTGCCAGCAGTCGACTAGCGGGGCGATACACCGGGGAGCTGTTTTTT.

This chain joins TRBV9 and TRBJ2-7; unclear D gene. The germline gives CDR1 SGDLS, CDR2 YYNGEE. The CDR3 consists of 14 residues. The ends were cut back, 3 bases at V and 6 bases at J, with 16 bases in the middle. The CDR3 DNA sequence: TGTGCCAGCAGCGCAAGTAATGCCCCGGGCGAGCAGTACTTC. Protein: CASSASNAPGEQYF. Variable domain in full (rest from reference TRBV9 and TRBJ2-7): DSGVTQTPKHLITATGQRVTLRCSPRSGDLSVYWYQQSLDQGLQFLIQYYNGEERAKGNILERFSAQQFPDLHSELNLSSLELGDSALYFCASSASNAPGEQYFGPGTRLTVT.

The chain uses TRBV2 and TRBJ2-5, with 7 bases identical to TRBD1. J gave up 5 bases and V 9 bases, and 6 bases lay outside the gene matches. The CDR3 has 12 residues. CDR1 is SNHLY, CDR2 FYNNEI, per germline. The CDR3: CARGTQGETQYF. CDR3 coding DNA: TGTGCCAGGGGGACACAGGGGGAGACCCAGTACTTC. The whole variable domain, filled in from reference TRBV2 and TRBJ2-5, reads EPEVTQTPSHQVTQMGQEVILRCVPISNHLYFYWYRQILGQKVEFLVSFYNNEISEKSEIFDDQFSVERPDGSNFTLKIRSTKLEDSAMYFCARGTQGETQYFGPGTRLLVL.

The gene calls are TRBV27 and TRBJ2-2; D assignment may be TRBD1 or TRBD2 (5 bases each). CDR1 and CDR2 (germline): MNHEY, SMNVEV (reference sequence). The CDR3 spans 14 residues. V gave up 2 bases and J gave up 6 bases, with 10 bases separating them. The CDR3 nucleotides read TGTGCCAGCAGTTTAGGGACCAACTCCGGGGAGCTGTTTTTT. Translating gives CASSLGTNSGELFF.

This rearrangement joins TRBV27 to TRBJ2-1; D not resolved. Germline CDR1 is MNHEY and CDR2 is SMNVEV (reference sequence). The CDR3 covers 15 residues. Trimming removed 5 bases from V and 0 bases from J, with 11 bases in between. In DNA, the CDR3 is TGTGCCAGCAGTAGCTATTTAAACTCCTACAATGAGCAGTTCTTC. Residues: CASSSYLNSYNEQFF.

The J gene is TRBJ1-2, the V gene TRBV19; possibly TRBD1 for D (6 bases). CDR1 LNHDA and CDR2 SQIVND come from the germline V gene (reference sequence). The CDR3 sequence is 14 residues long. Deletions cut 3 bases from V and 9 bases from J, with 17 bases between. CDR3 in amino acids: CASSIPTGGGSYTF. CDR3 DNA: TGTGCCAGTAGTATCCCGACAGGAGGCGGGAGCTACACCTTC.

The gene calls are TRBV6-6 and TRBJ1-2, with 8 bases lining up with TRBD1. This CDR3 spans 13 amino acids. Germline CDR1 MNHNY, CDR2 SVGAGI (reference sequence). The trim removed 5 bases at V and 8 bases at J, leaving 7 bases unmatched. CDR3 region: CASSTGQDRGYTF. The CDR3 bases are TGTGCCAGCAGTACGGGACAGGACAGAGGCTACACCTTC.